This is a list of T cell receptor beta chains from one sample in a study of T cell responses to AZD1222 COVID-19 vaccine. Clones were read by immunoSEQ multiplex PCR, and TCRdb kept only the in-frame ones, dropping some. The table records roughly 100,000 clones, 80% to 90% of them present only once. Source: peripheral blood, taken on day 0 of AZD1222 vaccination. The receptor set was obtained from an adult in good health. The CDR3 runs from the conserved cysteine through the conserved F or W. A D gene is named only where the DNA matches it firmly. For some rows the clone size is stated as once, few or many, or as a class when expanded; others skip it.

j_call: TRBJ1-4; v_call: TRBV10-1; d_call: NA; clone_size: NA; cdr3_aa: CASLKGSSNEKLFF; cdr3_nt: TGCGCCAGTCTCAAGGGGAGCAGTAATGAAAAACTGTTTTTT
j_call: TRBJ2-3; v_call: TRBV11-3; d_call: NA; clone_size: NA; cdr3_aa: CASSPDGGGDTQYF; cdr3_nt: TGTGCCAGCAGCCCGGACGGGGGCGGAGATACGCAGTATTTT
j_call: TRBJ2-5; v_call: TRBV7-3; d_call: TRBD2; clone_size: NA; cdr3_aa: CASSHGVAGSQETQYF; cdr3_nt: TGTGCCAGCAGCCACGGAGTAGCGGGGTCCCAAGAGACCCAGTACTTC
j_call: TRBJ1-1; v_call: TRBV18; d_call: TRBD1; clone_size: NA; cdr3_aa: CASSPLGQPTTNTEAFF; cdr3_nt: TGTGCCAGCTCACCATTGGGACAGCCCACGACGAACACTGAAGCTTTCTTT
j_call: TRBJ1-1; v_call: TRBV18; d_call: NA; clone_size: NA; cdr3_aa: CASSPGRENTEAFF; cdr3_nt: TGTGCCAGCTCACCGGGACGGGAGAACACTGAAGCTTTCTTT
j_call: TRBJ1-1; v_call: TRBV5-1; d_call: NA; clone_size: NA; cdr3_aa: CASSLLNTEAFF; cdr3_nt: TGCGCCAGCAGCTTGCTGAACACTGAAGCTTTCTTT
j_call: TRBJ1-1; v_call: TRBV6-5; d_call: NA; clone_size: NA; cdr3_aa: CASSYGAAGDTEAFF; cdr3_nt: TGTGCCAGCAGTTACGGGGCGGCAGGGGACACTGAAGCTTTCTTT
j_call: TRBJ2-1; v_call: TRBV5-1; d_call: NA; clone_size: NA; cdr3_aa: CASSLAPVSSYNEQFF; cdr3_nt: TGCGCCAGCAGCTTGGCCCCCGTGAGCTCCTACAATGAGCAGTTCTTC
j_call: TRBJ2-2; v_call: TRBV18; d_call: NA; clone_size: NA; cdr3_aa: CASSPRTANTGELFF; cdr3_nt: TGTGCCAGCTCACCTCGAACTGCGAACACCGGGGAGCTGTTTTTT
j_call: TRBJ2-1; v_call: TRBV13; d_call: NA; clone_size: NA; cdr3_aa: CASSFEGSSYNEQFF; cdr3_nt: TGTGCCAGCAGCTTTGAGGGGAGCTCCTACAATGAGCAGTTCTTC
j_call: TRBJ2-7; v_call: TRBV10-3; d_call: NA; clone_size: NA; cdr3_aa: CAISERQQGYEQYF; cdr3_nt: TGTGCCATCAGTGAGAGGCAACAGGGCTACGAGCAGTACTTC
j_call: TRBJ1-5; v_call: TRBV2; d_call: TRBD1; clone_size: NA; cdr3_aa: CASSSGQGYGNQPQHF; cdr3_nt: TGTGCCAGCAGTAGTGGACAGGGTTATGGCAATCAGCCCCAGCATTTT
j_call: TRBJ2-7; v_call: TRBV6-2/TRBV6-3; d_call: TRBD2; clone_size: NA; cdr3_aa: CASSYRGGGARYEQYF; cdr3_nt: TGTGCCAGCAGTTACCGCGGCGGGGGGGCCAGATACGAGCAGTACTTC
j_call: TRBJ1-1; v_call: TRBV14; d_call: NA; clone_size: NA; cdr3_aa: CASSLTPESF; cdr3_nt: TGTGCCAGCAGCCTTACGCCTGAGAGCTTT
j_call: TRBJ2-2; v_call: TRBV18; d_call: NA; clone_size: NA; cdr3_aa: CASSPLGGTVNTGELFF; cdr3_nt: TGTGCCAGCTCACCGTTAGGCGGGACAGTGAACACCGGGGAGCTGTTTTTT
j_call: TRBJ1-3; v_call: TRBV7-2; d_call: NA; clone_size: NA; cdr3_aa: CASSLAWAGGNTIYF; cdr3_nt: TGTGCCAGCAGCTTAGCTTGGGCAGGAGGAAACACCATATATTTT
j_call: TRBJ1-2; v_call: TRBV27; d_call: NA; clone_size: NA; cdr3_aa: CASSKATTDRYGYTF; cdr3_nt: TGTGCCAGCAGTAAGGCAACCACCGATCGCTATGGCTACACCTTC
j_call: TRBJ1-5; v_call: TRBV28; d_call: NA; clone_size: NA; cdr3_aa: CASSLNRGQPQHF; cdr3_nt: TGTGCCAGCAGTTTAAATCGGGGGCAGCCCCAGCATTTT
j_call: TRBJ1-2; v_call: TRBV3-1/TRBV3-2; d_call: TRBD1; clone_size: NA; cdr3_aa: CASSPMGQGARGYTF; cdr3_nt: TGTGCCAGCAGCCCGATGGGACAGGGGGCGCGAGGCTACACCTTC
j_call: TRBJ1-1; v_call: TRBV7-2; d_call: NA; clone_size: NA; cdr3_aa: CASSIEPPGDAEAFF; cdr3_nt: TGTGCCAGCAGCATCGAACCCCCCGGGGACGCTGAAGCTTTCTTT
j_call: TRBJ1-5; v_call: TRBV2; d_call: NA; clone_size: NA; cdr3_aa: CASSGGGNQPQHF; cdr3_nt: TGTGCCAGCAGTGGGGGAGGCAATCAGCCCCAGCATTTT
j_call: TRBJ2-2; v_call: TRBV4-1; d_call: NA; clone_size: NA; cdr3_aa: CASSQPGDLTGELFF; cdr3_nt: TGCGCCAGCAGCCAACCCGGGGACTTAACCGGGGAGCTGTTTTTT
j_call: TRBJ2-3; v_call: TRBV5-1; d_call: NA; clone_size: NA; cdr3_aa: CASRSGGNTDTQYF; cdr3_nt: TGCGCCAGCAGATCCGGGGGCAACACAGATACGCAGTATTTT
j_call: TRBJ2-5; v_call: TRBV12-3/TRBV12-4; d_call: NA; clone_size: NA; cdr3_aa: CASGGQETQYF; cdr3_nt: TGTGCCAGCGGGGGGCAAGAGACCCAGTACTTC
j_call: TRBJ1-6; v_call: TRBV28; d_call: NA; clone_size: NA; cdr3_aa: CASSPGLSPLHF; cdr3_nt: TGTGCCAGCAGCCCGGGCCTTTCACCCCTCCACTTT
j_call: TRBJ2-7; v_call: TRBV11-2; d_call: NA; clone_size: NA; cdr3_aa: CASSSGTPDFF; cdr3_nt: TGTGCCAGCAGCTCCGGGACACCGGATTTCTTC
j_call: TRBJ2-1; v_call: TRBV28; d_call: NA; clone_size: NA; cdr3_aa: CASSLRGTAGGNEQFF; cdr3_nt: TGTGCCAGCAGTTTACGTGGGACTGCAGGGGGGAATGAGCAGTTCTTC
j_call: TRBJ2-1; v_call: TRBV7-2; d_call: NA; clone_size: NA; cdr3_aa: CASSLGSQRNNEQFF; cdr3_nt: TGTGCCAGCAGCTTAGGCAGCCAGAGAAACAATGAGCAGTTCTTC
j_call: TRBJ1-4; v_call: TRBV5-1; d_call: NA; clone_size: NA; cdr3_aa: CASSLGQAAEKLFF; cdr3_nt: TGCGCCAGCAGCTTGGGACAGGCGGCTGAAAAACTGTTTTTT
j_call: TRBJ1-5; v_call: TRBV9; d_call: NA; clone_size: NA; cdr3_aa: CASSVGQHSNQPQHF; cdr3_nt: TGTGCCAGCAGCGTAGGACAGCATAGCAATCAGCCCCAGCATTTT
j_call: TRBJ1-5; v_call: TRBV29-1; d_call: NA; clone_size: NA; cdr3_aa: CSVAGIGQPQHF; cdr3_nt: TGCAGCGTTGCTGGGATCGGTCAGCCCCAGCATTTT
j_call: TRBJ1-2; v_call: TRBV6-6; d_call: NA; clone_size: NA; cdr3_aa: CASGQLNYGYTF; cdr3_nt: TGTGCCAGCGGACAGCTTAACTATGGCTACACCTTC
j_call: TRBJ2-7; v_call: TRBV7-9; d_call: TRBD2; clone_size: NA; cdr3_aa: CASSTSLAGGRDEQYF; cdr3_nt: TGTGCCAGCAGCACGTCACTAGCGGGAGGGAGGGACGAGCAGTACTTC
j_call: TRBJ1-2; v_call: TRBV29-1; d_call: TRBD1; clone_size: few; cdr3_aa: CSVEEQQGAGGYTF; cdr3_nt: TGCAGCGTTGAGGAGCAACAGGGGGCTGGTGGCTACACCTTC
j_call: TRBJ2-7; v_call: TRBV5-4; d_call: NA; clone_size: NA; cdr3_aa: CASSSEEGIHEQYF; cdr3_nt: TGTGCCAGCAGCTCGGAGGAGGGAATCCACGAGCAGTACTTC
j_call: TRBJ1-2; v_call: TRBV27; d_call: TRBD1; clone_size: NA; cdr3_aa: CASRERGQTYGYTF; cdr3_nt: TGTGCCAGCCGCGAGCGGGGACAGACATATGGCTACACCTTC
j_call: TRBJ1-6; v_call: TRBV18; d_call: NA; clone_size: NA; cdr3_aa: CASSTPGIDSPLHF; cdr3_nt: TGTGCCAGCTCAACCCCCGGGATTGATTCACCCCTCCACTTT